This TCR beta chain was identified during a study of cytomegalovirus exposure and HLA in healthy donors. Study-wide results and caveats: TCR association rates varied by HLA locus in a later analysis, with DRB1 highest and HLA-C lowest. In all likelihood, a cluster of highly shared sequence variants was a sequencing artifact. There were several of the most significant clusters that appeared linked to common viral pathogens in a later analysis.

In the case of this clone: Its antigen is currently unknown.

Likely unrecorded immune exposures existed in these nominally healthy donors. CDR3 size: 14 residues. Trimming cost V 3 bases and J 7 bases, with 16 bases left between them. Germline assignment: CDR1 SGHRS and CDR2 YFSETQ. It was with 60 Vbeta and 13 Jbeta primers that the PCR ran. The repertoire was sequenced with immunoSEQ multiplex PCR; TCRdb's copy has only in-frame clones and lacks some. The sample contains 150,000 to 200,000 clones, approximately 71% of which appear only once. The rearrangement joins TRBV5-1 to TRBJ1-1, with D possibly TRBD1 on 6 matching bases. This clonotype originated in a woman aged 40 to 50 in good health and CMV-seropositive. Sequencing used PBMCs. The DNA of the CDR3 is TGCGCCAGCAGCTCGACAGGACAATCCAGTGAAGCTTTCTTT. Protein: CASSSTGQSSEAFF.